The rows below give T cell receptor beta chains drawn from one sample of a study of T cell clones after liver transplantation. The repertoire was sequenced with immunoSEQ multiplex PCR; TCRdb's copy has only in-frame clones and lacks some. Of roughly 55,000 clones in the sample, 70% to 75% were seen once. The specimen was CD4+ T cells from blood, collected less than 70 months after liver transplant. These TCRs come from a human patient who received a liver transplant. The T cells may partly be graft donor cells. Both conserved end residues are part of each CDR3. Fields, in order: clone size, D gene, J gene, V gene, CDR3 DNA, CDR3 protein. A D gene is named only where the DNA matches it firmly. For some rows the clone size is stated as once, few or many, or as a class when expanded; others skip it.

clone size: once; D gene: NA; J gene: TRBJ1-2; V gene: TRBV6-1; CDR3 DNA: TGTGCCAGCAGTGAAGCGACAGGAGGTGGCTACACCTTC; CDR3 protein: CASSEATGGGYTF
clone size: NA; D gene: TRBD2; J gene: TRBJ2-2; V gene: TRBV6-5; CDR3 DNA: TGTGCCAGCCGAACTAGCGGGGACACCGGGGAGCTGTTTTTT; CDR3 protein: CASRTSGDTGELFF
clone size: NA; D gene: NA; J gene: TRBJ1-5; V gene: TRBV2; CDR3 DNA: TGTGCCAGCAGTGAGGGGGATCAGCCCCAGCATTTT; CDR3 protein: CASSEGDQPQHF
clone size: few; D gene: TRBD2; J gene: TRBJ2-1; V gene: TRBV30; CDR3 DNA: TGTGCCTGGAGGGGGGACCTAGCGGGAAGCTCCTACAATGAGCAGTTCTTC; CDR3 protein: CAWRGDLAGSSYNEQFF
clone size: once; D gene: NA; J gene: TRBJ2-7; V gene: TRBV10-3; CDR3 DNA: TGTGCCATCAGGCGGTCGTCGGGGGACTCCTACGAGCAGTACTTC; CDR3 protein: CAIRRSSGDSYEQYF
clone size: NA; D gene: TRBD1; J gene: TRBJ1-6; V gene: TRBV10-2; CDR3 DNA: TGCGCCAGCAGGCGCTACCGGGACAGGGCTTTACATTCACCCCTCCACTTT; CDR3 protein: CASRRYRDRALHSPLHF
clone size: few; D gene: NA; J gene: TRBJ2-7; V gene: TRBV25-1; CDR3 DNA: TGTGCCAGCAGTGAATACATCTACGAGCAGTACTTC; CDR3 protein: CASSEYIYEQYF
clone size: NA; D gene: NA; J gene: TRBJ1-6; V gene: TRBV27; CDR3 DNA: TGTGCCAGCAAGTTAGCCACAGGGCCTAATTCACCCCTCCACTTT; CDR3 protein: CASKLATGPNSPLHF
clone size: NA; D gene: NA; J gene: TRBJ1-5; V gene: TRBV28; CDR3 DNA: TGTGCCAGCAGGAAGCGCCGTAATCAGCCCCAGCATTTT; CDR3 protein: CASRKRRNQPQHF
clone size: NA; D gene: NA; J gene: TRBJ2-1; V gene: TRBV11-3; CDR3 DNA: TGTGCCAGCAGCTTGGAGGGGTCGTCTTCCGGTGAGCAGTTCTTC; CDR3 protein: CASSLEGSSSGEQFF
clone size: NA; D gene: TRBD1; J gene: TRBJ2-7; V gene: TRBV11-2; CDR3 DNA: TGTGCCAGCAGCTTAGGGGGACAGGGAGGTTTCTACGAGCAGTACTTC; CDR3 protein: CASSLGGQGGFYEQYF
clone size: NA; D gene: NA; J gene: TRBJ1-2; V gene: TRBV6-1; CDR3 DNA: TGTGCCAGCACCCCGGGAGGGTGGTATGGCTACACCTTC; CDR3 protein: CASTPGGWYGYTF
clone size: few; D gene: NA; J gene: TRBJ2-1; V gene: TRBV23-1; CDR3 DNA: TGCGCCAGCAGTCAATCGGCACAGCGCTACAATGAGCAGTTCTTC; CDR3 protein: CASSQSAQRYNEQFF
clone size: NA; D gene: TRBD1; J gene: TRBJ1-5; V gene: TRBV5-8; CDR3 DNA: TGTGCCAGCAGCGAGAATCAGGGGGCTCGCAATCAGCCCCAGCATTTT; CDR3 protein: CASSENQGARNQPQHF
clone size: NA; D gene: TRBD1; J gene: TRBJ2-1; V gene: TRBV10-3; CDR3 DNA: TGTGCCATCGGACAGGGGGAGCACAATGAGCAGTTCTTC; CDR3 protein: CAIGQGEHNEQFF
clone size: once; D gene: NA; J gene: TRBJ1-3; V gene: TRBV28; CDR3 DNA: TGTGCCAGCAGTTTAACGGGTGAAATCTCTGGAAACACCATATATTTT; CDR3 protein: CASSLTGEISGNTIYF
clone size: once; D gene: TRBD1; J gene: TRBJ2-7; V gene: TRBV30; CDR3 DNA: TGTGCCGCAACCTTGCCAGGGGGCTACGAGCAGTACTTC; CDR3 protein: CAATLPGGYEQYF
clone size: NA; D gene: NA; J gene: TRBJ2-1; V gene: TRBV7-2; CDR3 DNA: TGTGCCAGCAGCTTAGGGGGTGCGGGACGGAAGGATGAGCAGTTCTTC; CDR3 protein: CASSLGGAGRKDEQFF
clone size: NA; D gene: TRBD1; J gene: TRBJ1-1; V gene: TRBV5-1; CDR3 DNA: TGCGCCAGCAGCTTGGCCCGGGACAGGAACACTGAAGCTTTCTTT; CDR3 protein: CASSLARDRNTEAFF
clone size: medium-sized; D gene: TRBD1; J gene: TRBJ2-5; V gene: TRBV20-1; CDR3 DNA: TGCAGTGCTGACAGGGATGAGACCCAGTACTTC; CDR3 protein: CSADRDETQYF
clone size: NA; D gene: NA; J gene: TRBJ1-1; V gene: TRBV29-1; CDR3 DNA: TGCAGCGTTCTTCACGTCCCAAACACTGAAGCTTTCTTT; CDR3 protein: CSVLHVPNTEAFF
clone size: NA; D gene: TRBD1; J gene: TRBJ1-5; V gene: TRBV4-1; CDR3 DNA: TGCGCCAGCAGCCTGACAGGGCTCAATCAGCCCCAGCATTTT; CDR3 protein: CASSLTGLNQPQHF
clone size: NA; D gene: NA; J gene: TRBJ2-7; V gene: TRBV7-2; CDR3 DNA: TGTGCCAGCAGCTTAATTCTCTACGAGCAGTACTTC; CDR3 protein: CASSLILYEQYF
clone size: NA; D gene: NA; J gene: TRBJ1-1; V gene: TRBV5-1; CDR3 DNA: TGCGCCAGCAGTTTGACGACAGGGAACACTGAAGCTTTCTTT; CDR3 protein: CASSLTTGNTEAFF
clone size: NA; D gene: TRBD1; J gene: TRBJ1-5; V gene: TRBV5-8; CDR3 DNA: TGTGCCAGCAGCGCGGGACAGATTAGCAATCAGCCCCAGCATTTT; CDR3 protein: CASSAGQISNQPQHF
clone size: NA; D gene: TRBD1; J gene: TRBJ2-5; V gene: TRBV6-5; CDR3 DNA: TGTGCCAGCAGTTTCCTCGGACAGGCCGGGGAGACCCAGTACTTC; CDR3 protein: CASSFLGQAGETQYF
clone size: few; D gene: NA; J gene: TRBJ2-7; V gene: TRBV10-1; CDR3 DNA: TGCGCCAGCAGTGAAGTATACGAGCAGTACTTC; CDR3 protein: CASSEVYEQYF
clone size: NA; D gene: NA; J gene: TRBJ1-2; V gene: TRBV4-2; CDR3 DNA: TGTGCCAGCAGCCAAGATGACCAGGACTATGGCTACACCTTC; CDR3 protein: CASSQDDQDYGYTF
clone size: NA; D gene: NA; J gene: TRBJ1-6; V gene: TRBV6-6; CDR3 DNA: TGTGCCAGCAGTCCCGGGGTATGGAATTCACCCCTCCACTTT; CDR3 protein: CASSPGVWNSPLHF
clone size: few; D gene: NA; J gene: TRBJ2-6; V gene: TRBV18; CDR3 DNA: TGTGCCAGCTCACCAGGAACTGGGGCCAACGTCCTGACTTTC; CDR3 protein: CASSPGTGANVLTF
clone size: NA; D gene: NA; J gene: TRBJ2-2; V gene: TRBV7-3; CDR3 DNA: TGTGCCAGCAGCCCAGAGACAGTGGAAGGCGGGGAGCTGTTTTTT; CDR3 protein: CASSPETVEGGELFF
clone size: NA; D gene: NA; J gene: TRBJ2-3; V gene: TRBV5-1; CDR3 DNA: TGCGCCAGCAGCTTGCAGGGTCCGCGGGGAGATACGCAGTATTTT; CDR3 protein: CASSLQGPRGDTQYF
clone size: NA; D gene: TRBD1; J gene: TRBJ1-1; V gene: TRBV7-2; CDR3 DNA: TGTGCCAGCAGCGCGGACAGGGTGAGGACTGAAGCTTTCTTT; CDR3 protein: CASSADRVRTEAFF
clone size: once; D gene: NA; J gene: TRBJ1-5; V gene: TRBV6-5; CDR3 DNA: TGTGCCAGCAGACTGGATAGCAATCAGCCCCAGCATTTT; CDR3 protein: CASRLDSNQPQHF
clone size: NA; D gene: TRBD1; J gene: TRBJ2-7; V gene: TRBV25-1; CDR3 DNA: TGTGCCAGCAGTCCCGACAGGGGTGGATACGAGCAGTACTTC; CDR3 protein: CASSPDRGGYEQYF
clone size: NA; D gene: NA; J gene: TRBJ1-3; V gene: TRBV28; CDR3 DNA: TGTGCCAGCAGTTCGGGGGGGACGAGATCTGGAAACACCATATATTTT; CDR3 protein: CASSSGGTRSGNTIYF
clone size: NA; D gene: NA; J gene: TRBJ2-3; V gene: TRBV27; CDR3 DNA: TGTGCCAGCAGTTTAACAGAGCGGCGCACAGATACGCAGTATTTT; CDR3 protein: CASSLTERRTDTQYF
clone size: NA; D gene: NA; J gene: TRBJ1-2; V gene: TRBV15; CDR3 DNA: TGTGCCACCAGCATAATAGGGAGTTTTAACTATGGCTACACCTTC; CDR3 protein: CATSIIGSFNYGYTF
clone size: once; D gene: NA; J gene: TRBJ2-2; V gene: TRBV9; CDR3 DNA: TGTGCCAGCAGCGTAGCCGCACGGGCGAACACCGGGGAGCTGTTTTTT; CDR3 protein: CASSVAARANTGELFF
clone size: NA; D gene: NA; J gene: TRBJ1-3; V gene: TRBV4-1; CDR3 DNA: TGCGCCAGCAGCCGACAAGGCCTAACAATCTCTGGAAACACCATATATTTT; CDR3 protein: CASSRQGLTISGNTIYF
clone size: NA; D gene: NA; J gene: TRBJ1-5; V gene: TRBV6-5; CDR3 DNA: TGTGCCAGCAGTTACTCTATCACAGGCAATCAGCCCCAGCATTTT; CDR3 protein: CASSYSITGNQPQHF
clone size: few; D gene: NA; J gene: TRBJ2-2; V gene: TRBV11-2; CDR3 DNA: TGTGCCAGCAGCTTCATCGGGGGTAACACCGGGGAGCTGTTTTTT; CDR3 protein: CASSFIGGNTGELFF